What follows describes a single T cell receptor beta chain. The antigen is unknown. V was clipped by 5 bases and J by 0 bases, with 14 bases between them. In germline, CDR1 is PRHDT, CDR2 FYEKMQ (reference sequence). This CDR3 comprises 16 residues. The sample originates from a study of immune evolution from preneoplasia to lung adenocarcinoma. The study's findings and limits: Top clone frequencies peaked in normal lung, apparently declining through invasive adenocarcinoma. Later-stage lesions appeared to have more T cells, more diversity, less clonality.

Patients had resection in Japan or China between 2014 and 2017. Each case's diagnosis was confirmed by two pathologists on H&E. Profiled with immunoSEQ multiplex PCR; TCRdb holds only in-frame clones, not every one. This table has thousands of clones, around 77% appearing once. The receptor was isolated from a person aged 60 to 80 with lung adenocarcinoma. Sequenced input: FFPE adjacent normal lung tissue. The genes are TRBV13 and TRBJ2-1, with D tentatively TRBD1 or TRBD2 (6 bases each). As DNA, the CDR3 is TGTGCCAGCAGCCGAGGGGGACTCCACTCCTACAATGAGCAGTTCTTC. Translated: CASSRGGLHSYNEQFF. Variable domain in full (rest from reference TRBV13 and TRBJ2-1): AAGVIQSPRHLIKEKRETATLKCYPIPRHDTVYWYQQGPGQDPQFLISFYEKMQSDKGSIPDRFSAQQFSDYHSELNMSSLELGDSALYFCASSRGGLHSYNEQFFGPGTRLTVL.